Detailed here is one T cell receptor beta chain. The sample originates from a study of shared clonotypes between healthy human individuals. The assay was immunoSEQ multiplex PCR, and TCRdb's table has in-frame clones only and misses some. The sample gives millions of clones, about 92% of which show up once; under 0.45% is in the top ten. Trimming took 6 bases from V and 2 from J; bases not matched to a gene: 2. The CDR3 covers 14 residues. The V gene's germline CDR1 is MNHEY and CDR2 SVGAGI. The receptor comes from a man between 18 and 29 years old in good health. Some clones in this sample may be carry-over from other donors' samples. Sequenced sample: naive CD4+ T cells from PBMCs. Stated subset: CD45RA+ positively selected. The chain carries TRBV6-5 and TRBJ1-5; TRBD1 matches 9 bases. The CDR3 region is CASSWDRGNQPQHF. In DNA form, the CDR3 reads TGTGCCAGCAGCTGGGACAGGGGCAATCAGCCCCAGCATTTT.